The 5 T cell receptor beta chains below come from one sample, sequenced in a study of T cell clones after liver transplantation. Some clones are missing from TCRdb's copy, which holds only in-frame ones; the method was immunoSEQ multiplex PCR. The top ten hold 35% to 40% of the sample, which has around 6,100 clones, 81% seen once. The specimen was CD8+ T cells from blood, collected before liver transplant. These receptors came from a human donor who received a liver transplant.

The chain's CDR3 is CASLDGEEAFF. For the CDR3, the DNA is TGTGCCAGCCTGGACGGGGAAGAAGCTTTCTTT. J is TRBJ1-1 and V is TRBV6-5; D gene unclear. The CDR3 consists of 11 residues. Germline CDR1 MNHEY, CDR2 SVGAGI. V was shortened by 8 bases and J by 8 bases, with 12 bases between the two germline ends.

The gene calls are TRBV4-1 and TRBJ2-5, with TRBD1 identical over 7 bases. V shed 0 bases and J 2 bases; nucleotides not matched to a gene: 9. CDR3 size: 17 residues. Germline-derived CDR1 and CDR2 are MGHRA and YSYEKL. CDR3 loop: CASSQDLLHRGQETQYF. The CDR3 DNA follows: TGCGCCAGCAGCCAAGATCTTCTCCACAGGGGACAAGAGACCCAGTACTTC.

The chain carries TRBV7-3 and TRBJ2-1; 9 nucleotides align to TRBD2. Germline CDR1 and CDR2: SGHTA and FQGTGA. V lost 5 bases, J lost 7 bases, and 9 bases stayed unmatched. This CDR3 spans 15 amino acids. The CDR3: CASSTGAGGGNEQFF. The CDR3 bases are TGTGCCAGCAGCACCGGGGCGGGAGGGGGTAATGAGCAGTTCTTC.

This clone showed up just a few times. The chain is built from TRBV27 and TRBJ2-4; possible D gene TRBD1, 6 bases. V was cut by 0 bases and J by 1 base, with 10 bases left in between. In germline, CDR1 is MNHEY, CDR2 SMNVEV (reference sequence). The CDR3 spans 16 residues. The CDR3 DNA sequence: TGTGCCAGCAGTTTATCGTTGGGGGCGGCCAAAAACATTCAGTACTTC. As protein: CASSLSLGAAKNIQYF.

The chain recombines TRBV4-3 with TRBJ2-2; D is uncertain. V lost 4 bases to trimming and J lost 1 base, with 10 bases between them. Per germline, CDR1 LGHNA and CDR2 YSLEER. The length of the CDR3 is 15 residues. CDR3 DNA sequence: TGCGCCAGCAGCCGAGAGGAGCAGAACACCGGGGAGCTGTTTTTT. It yields the protein CASSREEQNTGELFF.